Described below is a single T cell receptor (beta chain) sequence and its context. Its target is not known. This sample was included in a study of neurological immune-mediated disorders. Notes on the study in general: The greatest TCR clonal expansion occurred in HTLV-1-associated myelopathy and the least in multiple sclerosis, which fell below healthy controls.

One entry per CDR3 protein, called by TCRdb with MiXCR from the 5' RACE reads. Found here are some 42,000 distinct CDR3 sequences, under 14% of them singletons; the top ten hold 3.5% to 4%. CDR3 size: 15 residues. With V trimmed by 5 bases and J by 5 bases, 12 bases remained unmatched. Per germline, CDR1 DFQATT and CDR2 SNEGSKA (reference sequence). The sequencing input was CD4+ T cells from blood. The V call is TRBV20-1, the J call TRBJ1-5; 7 bases are a match to TRBD1. The receptor was derived from a woman aged 25 to 39 with HTLV-1-associated myelopathy (HAM/TSP). The CDR3 sequence is CSASRGGDMDQPQHF. DNA for the CDR3: TGCAGTGCTTCCAGGGGGGGAGATATGGATCAGCCCCAGCATTTT.